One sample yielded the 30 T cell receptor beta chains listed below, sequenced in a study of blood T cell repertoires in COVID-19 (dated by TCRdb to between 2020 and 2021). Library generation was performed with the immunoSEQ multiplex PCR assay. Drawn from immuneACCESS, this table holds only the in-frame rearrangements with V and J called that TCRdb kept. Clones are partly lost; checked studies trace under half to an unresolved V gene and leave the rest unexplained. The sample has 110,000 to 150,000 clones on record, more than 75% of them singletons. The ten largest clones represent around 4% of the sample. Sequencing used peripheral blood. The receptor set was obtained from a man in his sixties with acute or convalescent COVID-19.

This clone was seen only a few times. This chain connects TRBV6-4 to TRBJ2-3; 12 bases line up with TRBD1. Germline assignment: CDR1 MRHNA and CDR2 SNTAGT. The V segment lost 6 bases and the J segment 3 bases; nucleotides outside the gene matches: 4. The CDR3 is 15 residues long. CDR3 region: CASSGGQGATDTQYF. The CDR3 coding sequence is TGTGCCAGCAGCGGGGGACAGGGGGCAACAGATACGCAGTATTTT.

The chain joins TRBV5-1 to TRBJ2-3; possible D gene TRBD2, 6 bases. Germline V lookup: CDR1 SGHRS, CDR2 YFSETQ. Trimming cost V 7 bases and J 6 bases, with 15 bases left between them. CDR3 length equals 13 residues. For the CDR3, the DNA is TGCGCCAGCTGTACTAGCCCCGGCGATACGCAGTATTTT. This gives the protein CASCTSPGDTQYF. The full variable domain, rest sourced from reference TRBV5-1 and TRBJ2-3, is KAGVTQTPRYLIKTRGQQVTLSCSPISGHRSVSWYQQTPGQGLQFLFEYFSETQRNKGNFPGRFSGRQFSNSRSEMNVSTLELGDSALYLCASCTSPGDTQYFGPGTRLTVL.

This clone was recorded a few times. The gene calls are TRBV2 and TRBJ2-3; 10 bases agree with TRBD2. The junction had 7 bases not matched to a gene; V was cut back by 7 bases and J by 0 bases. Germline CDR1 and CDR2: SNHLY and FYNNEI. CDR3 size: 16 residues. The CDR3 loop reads CASTASGRGSTDTQYF. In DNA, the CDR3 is TGTGCCAGCACCGCGAGCGGGAGGGGGAGCACAGATACGCAGTATTTT.

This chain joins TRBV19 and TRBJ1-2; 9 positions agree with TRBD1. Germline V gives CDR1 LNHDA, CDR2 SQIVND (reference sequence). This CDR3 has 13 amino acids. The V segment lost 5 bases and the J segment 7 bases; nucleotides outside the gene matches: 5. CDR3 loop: CASSAGQGLGYTF. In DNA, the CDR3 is TGTGCCAGTAGTGCGGGACAGGGACTTGGCTACACCTTC.

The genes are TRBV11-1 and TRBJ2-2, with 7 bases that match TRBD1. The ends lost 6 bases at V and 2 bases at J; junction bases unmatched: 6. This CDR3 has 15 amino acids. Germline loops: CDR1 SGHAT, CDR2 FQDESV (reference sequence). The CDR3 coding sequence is TGTGCCAGCAGACTCAGACAGGGCAACACCGGGGAGCTGTTTTTT. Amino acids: CASRLRQGNTGELFF.

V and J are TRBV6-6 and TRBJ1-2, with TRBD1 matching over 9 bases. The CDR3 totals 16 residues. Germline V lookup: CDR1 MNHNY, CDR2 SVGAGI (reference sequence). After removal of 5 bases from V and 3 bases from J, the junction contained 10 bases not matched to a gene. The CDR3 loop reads CASSRTGGRWDYGYTF. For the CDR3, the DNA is TGTGCCAGCAGTCGAACAGGGGGCAGGTGGGACTATGGCTACACCTTC.

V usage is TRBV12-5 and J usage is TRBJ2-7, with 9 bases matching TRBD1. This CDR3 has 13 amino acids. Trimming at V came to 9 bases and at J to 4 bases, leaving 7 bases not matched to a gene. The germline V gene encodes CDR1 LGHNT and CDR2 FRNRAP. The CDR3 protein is CASHPGTGYEQYF. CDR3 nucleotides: TGTGCTAGCCATCCCGGGACAGGGTACGAGCAGTACTTC.

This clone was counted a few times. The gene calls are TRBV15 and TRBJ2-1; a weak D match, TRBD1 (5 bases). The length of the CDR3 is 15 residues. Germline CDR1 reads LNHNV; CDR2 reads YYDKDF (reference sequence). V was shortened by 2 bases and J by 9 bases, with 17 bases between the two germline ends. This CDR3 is CATSRNVGASGEQFF. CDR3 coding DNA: TGTGCCACCAGCAGAAACGTTGGGGCCTCCGGTGAGCAGTTCTTC.

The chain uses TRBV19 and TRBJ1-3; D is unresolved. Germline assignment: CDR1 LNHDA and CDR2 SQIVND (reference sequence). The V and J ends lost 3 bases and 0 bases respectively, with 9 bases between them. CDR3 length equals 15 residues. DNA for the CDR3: TGTGCCAGTAGTATCATCAAGAGCTCTGGAAACACCATATATTTT. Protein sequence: CASSIIKSSGNTIYF.

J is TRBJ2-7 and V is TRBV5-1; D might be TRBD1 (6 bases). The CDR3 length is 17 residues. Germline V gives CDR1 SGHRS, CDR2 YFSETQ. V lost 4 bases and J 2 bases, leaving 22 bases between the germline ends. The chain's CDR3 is CASSLLPPTGPPYEQYF. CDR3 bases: TGCGCCAGCAGCCTTCTCCCCCCGACAGGACCTCCCTACGAGCAGTACTTC.

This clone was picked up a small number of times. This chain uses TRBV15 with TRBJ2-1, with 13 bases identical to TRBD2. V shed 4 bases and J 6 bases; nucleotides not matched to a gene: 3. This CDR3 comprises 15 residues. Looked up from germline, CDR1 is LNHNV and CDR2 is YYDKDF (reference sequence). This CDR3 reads CATSTGTSGINEQFF. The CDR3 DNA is TGTGCCACCAGCACCGGGACTAGCGGGATCAATGAGCAGTTCTTC.

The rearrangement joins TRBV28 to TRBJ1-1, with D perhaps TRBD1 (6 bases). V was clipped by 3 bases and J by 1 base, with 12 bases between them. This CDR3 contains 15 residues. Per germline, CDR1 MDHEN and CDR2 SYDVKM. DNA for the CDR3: TGTGCCAGCAGTTTGGAAGAGGACAGGAACACTGAAGCTTTCTTT. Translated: CASSLEEDRNTEAFF.

CDR3 loop: CASSYQNPQDTGELFF. The CDR3 DNA follows: TGTGCCAGCAGTTATCAAAACCCCCAGGACACCGGGGAGCTGTTTTTT. J is TRBJ2-2 and V is TRBV6-5, with unresolved D. Germline CDR1 MNHEY, CDR2 SVGAGI. The CDR3 has 16 residues. V lost 3 bases to trimming and J lost 3 bases, with 14 bases between them.

The CDR3 reads CASSRGAGGSGANVLTF. The CDR3 nucleotides are TGCGCCAGCAGCCGGGGGGCAGGGGGCTCTGGGGCCAACGTCCTGACTTTC. The chain is built from TRBV4-1 and TRBJ2-6; a possible D gene is TRBD1 (7 bases). The CDR3 is made up of 17 amino acids. Germline V gives CDR1 MGHRA, CDR2 YSYEKL. V was shortened by 4 bases and J by 0 bases, with 13 bases between the two germline ends.

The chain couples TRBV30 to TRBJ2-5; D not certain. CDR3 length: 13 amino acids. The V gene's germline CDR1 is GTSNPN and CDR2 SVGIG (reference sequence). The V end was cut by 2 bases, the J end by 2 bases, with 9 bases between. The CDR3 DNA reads TGTGCCTGGAGTTTTGGCACACAAGAGACCCAGTACTTC. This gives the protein CAWSFGTQETQYF.

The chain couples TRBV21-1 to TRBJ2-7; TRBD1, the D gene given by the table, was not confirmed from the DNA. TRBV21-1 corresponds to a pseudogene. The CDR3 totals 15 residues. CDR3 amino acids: CASLIQTGKHYEQYF. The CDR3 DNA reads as TGTGCCAGCCTCATACAGACAGGGAAACACTACGAGCAGTACTTC.

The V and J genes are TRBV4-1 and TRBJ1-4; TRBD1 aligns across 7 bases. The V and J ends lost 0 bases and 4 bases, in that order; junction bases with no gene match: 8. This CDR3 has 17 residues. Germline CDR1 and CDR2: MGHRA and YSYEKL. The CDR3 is CASSQDSPGQLNEKLFF. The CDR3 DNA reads TGCGCCAGCAGCCAAGATTCGCCGGGACAGCTTAATGAAAAACTGTTTTTT.

CDR3 loop: CASSLARLIDEQFF. The DNA of the CDR3 is TGCGCCAGCAGCTTGGCCCGACTCATCGATGAGCAGTTCTTC. The V call is TRBV5-1, the J call TRBJ2-1, with D uncertain. The germline V and J ends were trimmed by 0 bases and 8 bases, with 12 bases remaining between them. The germline CDR1 and CDR2 sequences are SGHRS and YFSETQ. This CDR3 has 14 amino acids.

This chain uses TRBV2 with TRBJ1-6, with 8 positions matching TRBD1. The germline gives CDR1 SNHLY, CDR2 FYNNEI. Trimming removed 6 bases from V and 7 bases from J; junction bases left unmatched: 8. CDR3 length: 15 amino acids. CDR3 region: CASRRGTGMNSPLHF. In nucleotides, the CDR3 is TGTGCCAGCAGGAGGGGGACAGGAATGAATTCACCCCTCCACTTT.

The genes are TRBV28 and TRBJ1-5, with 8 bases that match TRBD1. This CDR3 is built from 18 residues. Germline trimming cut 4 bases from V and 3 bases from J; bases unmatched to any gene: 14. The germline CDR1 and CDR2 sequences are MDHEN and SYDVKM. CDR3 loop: CASSSSRQGLGTNQPQHF. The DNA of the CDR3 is TGTGCCAGCAGTTCCTCGCGACAGGGGTTGGGTACCAATCAGCCCCAGCATTTT. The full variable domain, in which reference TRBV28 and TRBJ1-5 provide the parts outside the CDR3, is DVKVTQSSRYLVKRTGEKVFLECVQDMDHENMFWYRQDPGLGLRLIYFSYDVKMKEKGDIPEGYSVSREKKERFSLILESASTNQTSMYLCASSSSRQGLGTNQPQHFGDGTRLSIL.

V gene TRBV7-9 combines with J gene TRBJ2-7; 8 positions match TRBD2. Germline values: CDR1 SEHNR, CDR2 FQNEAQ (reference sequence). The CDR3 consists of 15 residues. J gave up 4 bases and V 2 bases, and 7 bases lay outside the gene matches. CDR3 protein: CASSLLGPGGYEQYF. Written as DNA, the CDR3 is TGTGCCAGCAGCTTATTAGGGCCGGGGGGGTACGAGCAGTACTTC.

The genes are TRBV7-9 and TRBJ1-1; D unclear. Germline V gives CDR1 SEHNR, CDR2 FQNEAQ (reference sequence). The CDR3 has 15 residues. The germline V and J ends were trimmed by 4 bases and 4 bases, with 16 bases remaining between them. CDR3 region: CASSSRRGISTEAFF. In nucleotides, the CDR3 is TGTGCCAGCAGCTCCAGAAGAGGGATAAGCACTGAAGCTTTCTTT.

The CDR3 reads CASSQITGRNSPLHF. CDR3 coding DNA: TGTGCCAGCAGCCAAATCACAGGGCGAAATTCACCCCTCCACTTT. This rearrangement joins TRBV4-2 to TRBJ1-6; tentatively, D is TRBD1 (6 bases). This CDR3 is built from 15 residues. Germline lookup yields CDR1 LGHNA and CDR2 YNFKEQ. V lost 2 bases and J 7 bases, leaving 12 bases between the germline ends.

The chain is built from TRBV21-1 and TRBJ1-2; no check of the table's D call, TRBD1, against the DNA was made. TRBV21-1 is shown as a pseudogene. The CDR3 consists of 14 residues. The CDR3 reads CASSREQGFDGYTF. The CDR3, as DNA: TGTGCCAGCAGCAGAGAACAGGGTTTTGATGGCTACACCTTC.

As DNA, the CDR3 is TGTGCCAGCACCTCCACAGATACGCAGTATTTT. Translation gives CASTSTDTQYF. The V call is TRBV28, the J call TRBJ2-3, with D uncertain. This CDR3 region has 11 residues. From germline, CDR1 is MDHEN and CDR2 SYDVKM. The V end was cut by 7 bases, the J end by 2 bases, with 4 bases between.

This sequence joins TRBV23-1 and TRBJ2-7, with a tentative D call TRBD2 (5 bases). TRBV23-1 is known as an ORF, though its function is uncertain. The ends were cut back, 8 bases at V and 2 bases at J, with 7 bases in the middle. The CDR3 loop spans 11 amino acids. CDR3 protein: CASEEAYEQYF. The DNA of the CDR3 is TGCGCCAGCGAGGAGGCCTACGAGCAGTACTTC.

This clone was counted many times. Here the CDR3 reads CASSAASNQPQHF. Here the CDR3 DNA reads TGTGCCAGCAGCGCGGCTTCCAATCAGCCCCAGCATTTT. V usage is TRBV11-2 and J usage is TRBJ1-5; no definite D call. The CDR3 is made up of 13 amino acids. The V gene's germline CDR1 is SGHAT and CDR2 FQNNGV. The germline V and J ends were trimmed by 5 bases and 3 bases, with 8 bases remaining between them.

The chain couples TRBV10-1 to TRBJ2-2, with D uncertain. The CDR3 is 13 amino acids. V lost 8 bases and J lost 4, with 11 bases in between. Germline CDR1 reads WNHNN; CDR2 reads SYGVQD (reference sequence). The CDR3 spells CASRQQSTGELFF. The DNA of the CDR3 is TGCGCCAGCCGACAACAATCCACCGGGGAGCTGTTTTTT.

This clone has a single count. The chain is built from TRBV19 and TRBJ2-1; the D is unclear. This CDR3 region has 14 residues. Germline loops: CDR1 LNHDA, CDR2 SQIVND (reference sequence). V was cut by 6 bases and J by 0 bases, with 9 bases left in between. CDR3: CASRAQSSYNEQFF. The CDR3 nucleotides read TGTGCCAGTAGAGCACAGAGCTCCTACAATGAGCAGTTCTTC.

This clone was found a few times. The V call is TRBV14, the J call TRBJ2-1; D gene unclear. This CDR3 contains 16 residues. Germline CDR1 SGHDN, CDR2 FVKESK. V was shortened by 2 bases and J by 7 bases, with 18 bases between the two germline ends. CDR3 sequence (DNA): TGTGCCAGCAGCCAATATTTGCAGTCGCCCCCTAATGAGCAGTTCTTC. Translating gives CASSQYLQSPPNEQFF.